The 32 T cell receptor beta chains listed next were all sequenced from one sample in a study of glioma-infiltrating T cells after dendritic cell vaccination. This sample's time point: after dendritic cell vaccination, including at tumor progression/relapse. Some clones are missing from TCRdb's copy, which holds only in-frame ones; the method was immunoSEQ multiplex PCR. The data contain about 87,000 clones, roughly four fifths of them singletons. The material was blood, obtained after dendritic cell vaccination. These receptors were collected from a human donor with glioblastoma.

The chain links TRBV7-8 to TRBJ1-2; no definite D call. This CDR3 is 16 amino acids long. Deletions cut 1 base from V and 2 bases from J, with 14 bases between. Germline V gene data show CDR1 as SGHVS and CDR2 as FQNEAQ. In DNA, the CDR3 is TGTGCCAGCAGCTTAGGTCTAGCAGGAGGAAACTATGGCTACACCTTC. Protein product: CASSLGLAGGNYGYTF.

On this clone itself: The same CDR3 also results from other DNA sequences found in this sample. V is TRBV2 and J is TRBJ2-7; 7 bases line up with TRBD1. Unmatched junction bases numbered 6, after V lost 4 bases and J lost 3 bases. The CDR3 is 14 amino acids. Germline CDR1 is SNHLY and CDR2 is FYNNEI. Written as DNA, the CDR3 is TGTGCCAGCAGTGCCCGACAGGGACACTACGAGCAGTACTTC. As protein: CASSARQGHYEQYF.

V is TRBV7-2 and J is TRBJ1-1; 12 nucleotides match TRBD1. The length of the CDR3 is 18 residues. J lost 0 bases, V lost 0 bases, and 5 bases had no gene match. Germline CDR1 is SGHTA and CDR2 is FQGNSA. CDR3: CASSLAPGQGALNTEAFF. In nucleotides, the CDR3 is TGTGCCAGCAGCTTAGCTCCGGGACAGGGGGCTTTGAACACTGAAGCTTTCTTT.

This clone was observed once. The genes are TRBV6-5 and TRBJ2-5; D perhaps matches TRBD1 (7 bases). V lost 2 bases to trimming and J lost 5 bases, with 15 bases between them. Germline assignment: CDR1 MNHEY and CDR2 SVGAGI. CDR3 length equals 15 residues. The CDR3 spells CASSYGQGEVETQYF. CDR3 sequence (DNA): TGTGCCAGCAGTTACGGGCAGGGGGAGGTCGAGACCCAGTACTTC.

The chain links TRBV27 to TRBJ2-7; 12 bases agree with TRBD1. J lost 5 bases, V lost 6 bases, and 5 bases had no gene match. The CDR3 length is 14 residues. Germline V gene data show CDR1 as MNHEY and CDR2 as SMNVEV (reference sequence). The CDR3 protein is CASRGGTGGDEQYF. In nucleotides, the CDR3 is TGTGCCAGCAGGGGAGGGACAGGGGGCGACGAGCAGTACTTC.

V usage is TRBV10-3 and J usage is TRBJ2-5, with D possibly matching TRBD1 (6 bases). This CDR3 is built from 13 residues. Germline V gene sequence: CDR1 ENHRY, CDR2 SYGVKD. V was pared by 7 bases and J by 9 bases, with 18 bases between. The DNA for the CDR3 is TGTGCCATCACCCGGGACCTGGGGGCGGCCCAGTACTTC. Its protein is CAITRDLGAAQYF.

The V and J genes are TRBV27 and TRBJ2-7; 8 nucleotides match TRBD1. Germline V lookup: CDR1 MNHEY, CDR2 SMNVEV (reference sequence). The V gene end was trimmed by 5 bases and the J gene end by 6 bases; junction bases not matched to a gene: 9. CDR3 length: 14 amino acids. The CDR3 region is CASSRGQGLGEQYF. CDR3 bases: TGTGCCAGCAGTCGCGGACAGGGTCTGGGCGAGCAGTACTTC.

V usage is TRBV27 and J usage is TRBJ2-3; a possible D gene is TRBD1 (5 bases). The ends were cut back, 1 base at V and 4 bases at J, with 15 bases in the middle. Looked up from germline, CDR1 is MNHEY and CDR2 is SMNVEV (reference sequence). The CDR3 length is 16 residues. The CDR3, as DNA: TGTGCCAGCAGTTTATGGTGGACCCAACAGGCAGATACGCAGTATTTT. This encodes CASSLWWTQQADTQYF.

The chain combines TRBV7-2 with TRBJ1-3; no clear D. CDR3 length equals 14 residues. Looked up from germline, CDR1 is SGHTA and CDR2 is FQGNSA. The V gene lost 2 bases and the J gene lost 4 bases, with 9 bases spanning the gap. CDR3 loop: CASSLMAVGNTIYF. The CDR3 nucleotides are TGTGCCAGCAGCTTAATGGCTGTAGGAAACACCATATATTTT.

This clone was picked up a small number of times. The chain employs TRBV6-6 and TRBJ1-4; 10 positions match TRBD1. The CDR3 spans 15 residues. The V gene's germline CDR1 is MNHNY and CDR2 SVGAGI (reference sequence). J gave up 7 bases and V 5 bases, and 7 bases lay outside the gene matches. The CDR3, as DNA: TGTGCCAGCAGTCAGACCCGGGACAGGGGTGAAAAACTGTTTTTT. Residues: CASSQTRDRGEKLFF.

The chain has TRBV7-2 and TRBJ2-3; TRBD2 matches at 7 bases. The junction had 12 bases not matched to a gene; V was cut back by 3 bases and J by 6 bases. Per the germline V gene, CDR1 is SGHTA and CDR2 is FQGNSA. The CDR3 extends over 16 amino acids. The CDR3 loop is CASSFQRLAGTDTQYF. The CDR3 nucleotides are TGTGCCAGCAGCTTTCAAAGACTAGCTGGGACGGATACGCAGTATTTT.

V usage is TRBV4-1 and J usage is TRBJ1-1; tentatively, D is TRBD1 (5 bases). Germline CDR1 MGHRA, CDR2 YSYEKL. V lost 0 bases to trimming and J lost 11 bases, with 19 bases between them. The CDR3 spans 15 residues. The CDR3 DNA is TGCGCCAGCAGCCAAGATCAGAGTGTGCGGGGGTGGGCTTTCTTT. Protein product: CASSQDQSVRGWAFF.

The gene calls are TRBV5-1 and TRBJ2-1, with 9 bases identical to TRBD1. V gave up 3 bases and J gave up 8 bases; unmatched junction bases: 18. This CDR3 region has 18 residues. The germline CDR1 and CDR2 sequences are SGHRS and YFSETQ. CDR3 region: CASSSIPSLRTGEDEQFF. CDR3 coding DNA: TGCGCCAGCAGCTCAATCCCCTCCCTTAGGACAGGGGAGGATGAGCAGTTCTTC.

Note on this clone: Other DNA sequences in this specimen translate into the identical CDR3. This chain connects TRBV5-1 to TRBJ1-2; D perhaps matches TRBD1 (5 bases). The V end was cut by 4 bases, the J end by 0 bases, with 10 bases between. This CDR3 region has 14 residues. Germline values: CDR1 SGHRS, CDR2 YFSETQ. The CDR3 loop is CASSPGGANYGYTF. CDR3 DNA sequence: TGCGCCAGCAGCCCGGGGGGGGCTAACTATGGCTACACCTTC.

This chain uses TRBV7-9 with TRBJ1-6; D unclear. The CDR3 consists of 13 residues. Trimming took 8 bases from V and 0 from J, leaving 5 bases between them. Germline CDR1 is SEHNR and CDR2 is FQNEAQ (reference sequence). This chain's CDR3 is CASSSSYNSPLHF. DNA of the CDR3: TGTGCCAGCTCATCCTCCTATAATTCACCCCTCCACTTT.

V usage is TRBV2 and J usage is TRBJ1-2, with 7 bases aligning to TRBD1. The CDR3 has 13 residues. CDR1 SNHLY and CDR2 FYNNEI come from the germline V gene. The V and J ends lost 8 bases and 6 bases, in that order; junction bases with no gene match: 9. For the CDR3, the DNA is TGTGCCAGCTCCCTAGGGACAGATAATGGCTACACCTTC. It is translated as CASSLGTDNGYTF.

The chain employs TRBV6-1 and TRBJ2-7, with 9 bases identical to TRBD1. Germline loops: CDR1 MNHNS, CDR2 SASEGT. The V and J ends lost 7 bases and 8 bases, in that order; junction bases with no gene match: 6. The CDR3 extends over 12 amino acids. In DNA form, the CDR3 reads TGTGCCAGCACCCGGGGACAGGGCCAGCAGTACTTC. Residues: CASTRGQGQQYF.

V usage is TRBV5-1 and J usage is TRBJ1-3, with 7 bases fitting TRBD1. The V and J ends lost 3 bases and 0 bases, in that order; junction bases with no gene match: 6. Germline V gene sequence: CDR1 SGHRS, CDR2 YFSETQ. The length of the CDR3 is 16 residues. The CDR3 DNA follows: TGCGCCAGCAGCTCGACAGGGCCAATCTCTGGAAACACCATATATTTT. It yields the protein CASSSTGPISGNTIYF.

This clone showed up just once. The chain has TRBV6-5 and TRBJ2-1; a weak D match, TRBD2 (5 bases). Germline loops: CDR1 MNHEY, CDR2 SVGAGI. V was trimmed by 5 bases and J by 9 bases, leaving 14 bases between them. The CDR3 contains 13 residues. In DNA, the CDR3 is TGTGCCAGCAGTACGGTCACTGCGGGTGAGCAGTTCTTC. Residues: CASSTVTAGEQFF.

The genes are TRBV5-8 and TRBJ1-2; D gene unclear. Trimming cost V 0 bases and J 4 bases, with 13 bases left between them. CDR1 and CDR2 (germline): SGHTS, YDEGEE. This CDR3 has 15 residues. The CDR3 bases are TGTGCCAGCAGCTTGGGACACAACGTTGTCTATGGCTACACCTTC. It specifies CASSLGHNVVYGYTF.

The chain joins TRBV2 to TRBJ2-5; D possibly corresponds to TRBD1 (6 bases). The CDR3 length is 14 residues. V dropped 0 bases and J dropped 7 bases, with 12 bases sitting between them. The germline V gene has CDR1 SNHLY and CDR2 FYNNEI. The CDR3 sequence: CASSEALQGGTQYF. CDR3 in DNA: TGTGCCAGCAGTGAAGCTCTTCAAGGGGGGACCCAGTACTTC.

The count of this clone is one. The chain joins TRBV7-8 to TRBJ1-1; possibly TRBD1 for D (6 bases). This CDR3 has 16 residues. Germline CDR1 and CDR2: SGHVS and FQNEAQ. V dropped 1 base and J dropped 1 base, with 13 bases sitting between them. CDR3 DNA: TGTGCCAGCAGCTTAGGATCCCCGGGACAGAACACTGAAGCTTTCTTT. The encoded protein is CASSLGSPGQNTEAFF.

The chain combines TRBV19 with TRBJ2-5, with a tentative D call TRBD2 (5 bases). The CDR3 is 14 amino acids. Germline V gene sequence: CDR1 LNHDA, CDR2 SQIVND (reference sequence). Trimming took off 4 bases at V and 7 bases at J, with 16 bases between the two ends. The CDR3 DNA is TGTGCCAGTAGTAGTAACAGCGAAGAGGGGACCCAGTACTTC. This codes for CASSSNSEEGTQYF.

V gene TRBV9 combines with J gene TRBJ2-5; 8 positions agree with TRBD1. With V trimmed by 3 bases and J by 5 bases, 6 bases remained unmatched. This CDR3 is 14 amino acids long. From germline, CDR1 is SGDLS and CDR2 YYNGEE. The CDR3, as DNA: TGTGCCAGCAGCGAGACGACAGGGGATGAGACCCAGTACTTC. Its translation: CASSETTGDETQYF.

V and J are TRBV9 and TRBJ2-1; possible D gene TRBD2, 5 bases. The V end was cut by 0 bases, the J end by 0 bases, with 16 bases between. Germline CDR1 is SGDLS and CDR2 is YYNGEE. The length of the CDR3 is 18 residues. CDR3 DNA: TGTGCCAGCAGCGTAGATGGAGGACCATCTCTCTCCTACAATGAGCAGTTCTTC. Translating it yields CASSVDGGPSLSYNEQFF.

The chain combines TRBV21-1 with TRBJ1-1; the table names TRBD1, a call not compared with the DNA. TRBV21-1 is deemed a pseudogene. This CDR3 is built from 17 residues. CDR3 in DNA: TGTGCCAGCAGCAAAGAAAGGGGGCGAGGGCATTACACTGAAGCTTTCTTT. It encodes CASSKERGRGHYTEAFF.

The chain has TRBV28 and TRBJ2-7; weak D call: TRBD1 (7 bases). The CDR3 length is 14 residues. Germline assignment: CDR1 MDHEN and CDR2 SYDVKM. Trimming took off 5 bases at V and 7 bases at J, with 18 bases between the two ends. In nucleotides, the CDR3 is TGTGCCAGCAGTATGGGGGGCAGGGGGGAAGAGCAGTACTTC. It yields the protein CASSMGGRGEEQYF.

There are a few counts of this clone. The chain carries TRBV7-8 and TRBJ2-3; D possibly corresponds to TRBD1 (6 bases). Germline V gives CDR1 SGHVS, CDR2 FQNEAQ. The CDR3 covers 12 residues. V gave up 4 bases and J gave up 6 bases, with 8 bases separating them. In nucleotides, the CDR3 is TGTGCCAGCAGCTCAGGGGCGGATACGCAGTATTTT. Its translation: CASSSGADTQYF.

The gene calls are TRBV2 and TRBJ1-5; D is ambiguous. Trimming removed 4 bases from V and 2 bases from J, with 6 bases in between. The CDR3 covers 13 residues. From germline, CDR1 is SNHLY and CDR2 FYNNEI. CDR3 sequence reads: CASSGEGNQPQHF. CDR3 coding DNA: TGTGCCAGCAGTGGGGAGGGCAATCAGCCCCAGCATTTT.

This rearrangement joins TRBV30 to TRBJ1-6; D gene uncertain. Germline CDR1 reads GTSNPN; CDR2 reads SVGIG (reference sequence). The CDR3 has 14 amino acids. Trimming pared 0 bases from V and 10 bases from J, leaving 13 bases between. This chain's CDR3 is CAWSVGPAESPLHF. The CDR3 DNA reads as TGTGCCTGGAGTGTAGGCCCAGCGGAATCACCCCTCCACTTT.

The V and J genes are TRBV9 and TRBJ1-1; no reliable D call. This CDR3 has 15 amino acids. The germline gives CDR1 SGDLS, CDR2 YYNGEE. The germline V and J ends were trimmed by 0 bases and 2 bases, with 11 bases remaining between them. The CDR3: CASSVGAEVNTEAFF. DNA for the CDR3: TGTGCCAGCAGCGTAGGGGCAGAAGTAAACACTGAAGCTTTCTTT.

V and J are TRBV14 and TRBJ1-4; D gene unclear. V was shortened by 5 bases and J by 5 bases, with 15 bases between the two germline ends. The CDR3 covers 15 residues. CDR1 and CDR2 (germline): SGHDN, FVKESK. CDR3 bases: TGTGCCAGCAGCAACGTGGCGGGGATGAATGAAAAACTGTTTTTT. It is translated as CASSNVAGMNEKLFF.